This T cell receptor beta chain is drawn from a study of blood T cells in healthy people across ages. The CDR3 sequence is 14 residues long. The V gene's germline CDR1 is DFQATT and CDR2 SNEGSKA (reference sequence). With V trimmed by 1 base and J by 4 bases, 4 bases remained unmatched. This clonotype was detected many times. A second PCR, run for roughly 7 to 11 cycles, used a sample-barcoded 5' primer plus a J-beta primer mix. In TCRdb, the 5' RACE reads were re-called with MiXCR into one record per CDR3 protein. The sample yields hundreds of thousands of distinct CDR3 sequences, under 30% seen once.

Sequences were obtained from blood. The rearrangement joins TRBV20-1 to TRBJ1-1; 9 nucleotides align to TRBD1. This TCR derives from a woman over 75 in good health. The CDR3 DNA is TGCAGTGCTAGAGTACAGGGGGCTAGCACTGAAGCTTTCTTT. It yields the protein CSARVQGASTEAFF.